The T cell receptor beta chain under discussion was sequenced for a study of blood T cell repertoires in COVID-19 (TCRdb year 2020). Study-level background: Samples from collaborators originated in the United States, Italy and Spain and spanned both the acute and convalescent phases of COVID-19. HLA class I and class II types, where available, came from metadata supplied by the sample provider rather than from assay-based typing. The repertoires were released in a freely available public database intended as a resource for research on the immune response to SARS-CoV-2. The dataset comprised deeply sampled blood TCRbeta repertoires from subjects exposed to, actively infected with, or recovered from COVID-19. The sample metadata nearly always contained a de-identified subject ID, COVID-19 status, age in years and sex. Samples were obtained from the ongoing ImmuneRACE study (first 160 participants) and from over 1,000 subjects provided by 6 global collaborators. The prospective study material was composed of cDNA or gDNA derived from T cells, B-cell-depleted T cells, or PBMCs.

TCRbeta CDR3 regions were amplified from genomic DNA by means of the immunoSEQ Assay, a bias-controlled multiplex PCR. As for how the authors treated the data: The number of nucleated cells in each sample was estimated from the amplification of reference gene primers within the assay. Sequence reads were collapsed and filtered to measure the absolute abundance of every unique TCRbeta CDR3 rearrangement. For each sample, productive Simpson clonality was calculated as the square root of Simpson's diversity index over productive rearrangements. TCRdb carries this immuneACCESS record with in-frame sequences only. Its versions omit some clonotypes, under half of them owing to an unresolved V gene in the studies checked, with the rest unexplained. Clone size and the V and J calls come from that table; the DNA yielded D and trimming. The sample includes roughly 100,000 clones, with about 88% observed a single time. The ten biggest clones cover under 2.5% of the sample.

The collaborating institutions used their own protocols to collect whole blood in K2EDTA tubes. For TCRbeta analysis, collaborators shipped samples in one of three forms: frozen whole blood, isolated PBMCs, or DNA extracted from either of those sample types. Overall results and qualifications from the work: The quantity of clinical and demographic metadata differed by source and by participant and was supplied without curation.

Turning to this clone: Its antigen is unknown. No quality values exist for individual bases; no much larger clone is one base distant.

From the cysteine through the phenylalanine, the CDR3 covers 12 amino acids. The retained sequence is limited to the CDR3, 36 bases, with the frame set at the first base. CDR1 and CDR2 were assigned from the germline V gene as ENHRY and SYGVKD. The trim is 2 bases for V and 3 bases for J, with a gap of 4 bases between the germline ends. The origin of this receptor is a human donor in a cohort sampled during active COVID-19. Sequencing was performed on peripheral blood. The chain links TRBV10-3 with TRBJ2-5; no confident D gene assignment can be made. CDR3 reads: CAISEIEETQYF. The nucleotides read TGTGCCATCAGTGAGATAGAAGAGACCCAGTACTTC.